This entry is about one T cell receptor (beta chain). These data are taken from a study of radiation and T cells in renal cell carcinoma. The data were produced by immunoSEQ multiplex PCR, yet TCRdb's version contains in-frame clones alone and is incomplete. The data contain approximately 120,000 clones, roughly 80% of them singletons. The length of the CDR3 is 13 residues. Trimming cost V 3 bases and J 2 bases, with 6 bases left between them. Germline V CDR1 and CDR2: SGHTA, FQGNSA. Time point in this sample: baseline pretreatment blood. Treatment given: 15 Gy SBRT to primary tumor, nephrectomy 4 weeks later.

Material: blood, obtained from a patient whose treatment included radiotherapy and nephrectomy. The clonotype comes from an older woman with renal cell carcinoma. This chain joins TRBV7-2 and TRBJ2-3; D ambiguous. CDR3 sequence reads: CASSFPNTDTQYF. The CDR3 DNA follows: TGTGCCAGCAGCTTCCCCAACACAGATACGCAGTATTTT.